Here is one TCR beta chain with its context. As yet, its antigen is unknown. This specimen comes from a study of cytomegalovirus exposure and HLA in healthy donors. After removal of 6 bases from V and 3 bases from J, the junction contained 6 bases not matched to a gene. Germline V gives CDR1 SQVTM, CDR2 ANQGSEA. This CDR3 spans 13 amino acids. The PCR had 60 Vbeta and 13 Jbeta primers. Generated by immunoSEQ multiplex PCR, the TCRdb table keeps only in-frame clones and is missing some. This sample's clone table lists 130,000 or so clones. Study-wide results and caveats: The classifier reportedly diagnosed cytomegalovirus status with high specificity and sensitivity. A missense DCLRE1C variant was associated with V- and J-gene trimming of TCR beta chains in a later analysis, and an independent cohort replicated the association. Among TCR beta chains, those listed as cytomegalovirus-associated numbered about 150.

Though nominally healthy at sampling, donors likely had unrecorded immune exposures. The source material was PBMCs. The source is a woman aged 18 to 35 in good health and CMV-seronegative. This sequence joins TRBV29-1 and TRBJ2-3; 7 nucleotides line up with TRBD2. In nucleotides, the CDR3 is TGCAGCGTGGGGGGGATTGGAACAGATACGCAGTATTTT. Protein: CSVGGIGTDTQYF.